This is a list of T cell receptor beta chains from one sample in a study of T cell responses to AZD1222 COVID-19 vaccine. The protocol was immunoSEQ multiplex PCR, while the TCRdb copy is restricted to in-frame clones and leaves out a portion. The data contain 90,000 to 110,000 clones, 85% to 90% of them singletons. Specimen: peripheral blood, collected on day 0 of AZD1222 vaccination. Every receptor here comes from an adult in good health. Both conserved end residues are part of each CDR3. The order of the fields is J gene, D gene, clone size, V gene, CDR3 DNA, CDR3 protein. D genes are given only for firm matches. Size values are once, few and many counts, or a class for expanded clones, and some rows have none.

>TRBJ1-5|NA|NA|TRBV2
TGTGCCAGCAGTGAAGCTCCAGGGTCGGGCAATCAGCCCCAGCATTTT
CASSEAPGSGNQPQHF
>TRBJ2-7|NA|NA|TRBV6-5
TGTGCCAGCAGTCGCCCCCTTCGAGGCTCCTACGAGCAGTACTTC
CASSRPLRGSYEQYF
>TRBJ1-2|TRBD1|NA|TRBV3-1/TRBV3-2
TGTGCCAGCAGCCGGGACCAGGGGGATGGCTACACCTTC
CASSRDQGDGYTF
>TRBJ2-7|NA|NA|TRBV15
TGTGCCACCAGCAGAGCTGGACGGACCTACGAGCAGTACTTC
CATSRAGRTYEQYF
>TRBJ2-2|TRBD2|NA|TRBV5-1
TGCGCCAGCAGCGTAGCCCCGGGACTAGCGGTCACCGGGGAGCTGTTTTTT
CASSVAPGLAVTGELFF
>TRBJ1-4|NA|NA|TRBV28
TGTGCCAGCAGTTCCGCGGGGATTAATGAAAAACTGTTTTTT
CASSSAGINEKLFF
>TRBJ1-4|NA|NA|TRBV20-1
TGCAGTGCTAGTGGAGGGGAAGGTGAAAAACTGTTTTTT
CSASGGEGEKLFF
>TRBJ1-3|NA|NA|TRBV9
TGTGCCAGCAGCCCCCAACCTGGGGGCACCTCTGGAAACACCATATATTTT
CASSPQPGGTSGNTIYF
>TRBJ1-1|TRBD1|NA|TRBV10-3
TGTGCCACCACTAGGGACAGGGGTTTCACTGAAGCTTTCTTT
CATTRDRGFTEAFF
>TRBJ1-5|NA|NA|TRBV28
TGTGCCAGCAGTTTAGGGGGGTTCGACAGCAATCAGCCCCAGCATTTT
CASSLGGFDSNQPQHF
>TRBJ1-2|TRBD1|NA|TRBV4-2
TGTGCCAGCAGCCACTCCGGACAGGGGCTTTCTTATGGCTACACCTTC
CASSHSGQGLSYGYTF
>TRBJ1-4|NA|NA|TRBV5-5
TGTGCCAGCAGCGGGGGACAACTTGAAAAACTGTTTTTT
CASSGGQLEKLFF
>TRBJ1-1|NA|NA|TRBV28
TGTGCCAGCAGCATGACACCGAACACTGAAGCTTTCTTT
CASSMTPNTEAFF
>TRBJ2-2|TRBD2|NA|TRBV7-2
TGTGCCAGCAGCTTATTCGGCGGGAGCCCAGGGGAGCTGTTTTTT
CASSLFGGSPGELFF
>TRBJ2-3|TRBD2|NA|TRBV29-1
TGCAGCGTTGAGGGACTAGCGTGGGATACGCAGTATTTT
CSVEGLAWDTQYF
>TRBJ2-3|NA|NA|TRBV6-5
TGTGCCAGCAGTTCCAACACAGATACGCAGTATTTT
CASSSNTDTQYF
>TRBJ2-7|NA|once|TRBV19
TGTGCCAGTAGTCAGAGCCAGGGTAGGGCCTACGAGCAGTACTTC
CASSQSQGRAYEQYF
>TRBJ2-7|TRBD2|NA|TRBV11-2
TGTGCCAGCAGCCGTTGGACTAGCGGGGGCTACGAGCAGTACTTC
CASSRWTSGGYEQYF
>TRBJ1-6|TRBD1|once|TRBV28
TGTGCCAGCAGTTCGCCTCCACAGGGGATAGGTAGCTCACCCCTCCACTTT
CASSSPPQGIGSSPLHF
>TRBJ2-2|NA|NA|TRBV4-2
TGTGCCAGCAGCCAGCCCTCGGGAGCGGTCGGGGAGCTGTTTTTT
CASSQPSGAVGELFF
>TRBJ1-1|NA|NA|TRBV29-1
TGCAGCGTGGAAACAGGCGGTTCGACTGAAGCTTTCTTT
CSVETGGSTEAFF
>TRBJ1-5|TRBD1|NA|TRBV7-9
TGTGCCAGCAGCTTCGGACAGGGAGATCAGCCCCAGCATTTT
CASSFGQGDQPQHF
>TRBJ2-6|NA|NA|TRBV4-2
TGTGCCAGCAGCCAAGTTGGGGGTTCCGGGGCCAACGTCCTGACTTTC
CASSQVGGSGANVLTF
>TRBJ2-5|TRBD2|NA|TRBV5-1
TGCGCCAGCAGCTTGGGACTAGCGGGAGTTCAAGAGACCCAGTACTTC
CASSLGLAGVQETQYF